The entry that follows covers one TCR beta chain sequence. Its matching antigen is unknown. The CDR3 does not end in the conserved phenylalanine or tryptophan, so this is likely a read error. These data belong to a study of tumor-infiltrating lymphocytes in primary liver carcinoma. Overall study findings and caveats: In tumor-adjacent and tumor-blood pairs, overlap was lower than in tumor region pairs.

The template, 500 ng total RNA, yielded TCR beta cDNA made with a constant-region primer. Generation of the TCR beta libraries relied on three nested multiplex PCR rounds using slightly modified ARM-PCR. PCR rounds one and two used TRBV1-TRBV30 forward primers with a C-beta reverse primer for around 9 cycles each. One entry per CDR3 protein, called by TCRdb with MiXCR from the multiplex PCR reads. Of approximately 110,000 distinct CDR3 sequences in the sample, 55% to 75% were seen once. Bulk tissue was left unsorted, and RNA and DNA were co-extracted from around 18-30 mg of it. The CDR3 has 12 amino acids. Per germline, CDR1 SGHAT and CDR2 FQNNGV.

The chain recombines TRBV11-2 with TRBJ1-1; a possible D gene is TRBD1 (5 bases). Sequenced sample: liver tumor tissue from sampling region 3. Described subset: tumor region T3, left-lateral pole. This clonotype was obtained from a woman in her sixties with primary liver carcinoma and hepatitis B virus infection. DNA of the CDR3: TGTACCAGCAGCTCTAAACAGGTTGAAGCTTTCGTT. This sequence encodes CTSSSKQVEAFV.